This TCR beta chain was sequenced in a study of OX40 agonist ivuxolimab in advanced cancers. Background on the whole study: Ivuxolimab was a fully human IgG2 agonistic monoclonal antibody targeting the costimulatory receptor OX40 (CD134). Of the approximately 53 patients in dose escalation, 19 had hepatocellular carcinoma, about 15 had melanoma, 9 had renal cell carcinoma and 9 had head and neck cancer. In the dose-escalation cohort, 82.7% of patients were male, and the mean age was around 60 years, with a range of about 23 to 80. Prior anti-PD-1, anti-PD-L1 or anti-CTLA-4 therapy was permitted, and 35% to 40% of dose-escalation patients had received checkpoint inhibitors. Partial responses occurred in three dose-escalation patients: two with cutaneous melanoma and one with hepatocellular carcinoma. Intravenous ivuxolimab was administered to patients every 2 weeks at six dose levels: 0.01, 0.1, 0.3, 1.5, 3 and 10 mg/kg. Peripheral TCRbeta sequencing was intended to test whether TCR sequence diversity was altered and clonal T-cell expansion was caused by ivuxolimab. The paper covers the monotherapy dose-escalation part of the phase I ivuxolimab trial, which included N of about 51 patients. Broad study findings and their caveats: After ivuxolimab, CD8+ T cells had more expanded clones than CD4+ T cells on average. At doses of 0.1 to 3.0 mg/kg, clonal expansion of both CD4+ and CD8+ T cells in blood was seen between baseline and week 6. Low levels of normalized T-cell clonal expansion were also seen in some nonresponding patients. The antigen specificity of the clonally expanded peripheral T cells was not determined. In partial responders in the 0.1-3.0 mg/kg groups, normalized peripheral clonal expansion was found to be among the lowest, especially among CD8+ T cells.

Turning to this clone: What antigen it recognizes has not been identified. Base qualities are not recorded, but no much larger clone differs from it by a single base.

Sequences SGHTA (CDR1) and FQGTGA (CDR2) are obtained from the germline V gene. V sheds 5 bases and J sheds 1 base, leaving 6 bases between their ends. The cysteine opens and the phenylalanine closes a CDR3 of 14 amino acids. Only the CDR3 portion is preserved as DNA: 42 bases, with reading frame beginning at the first base. Patients with a history of autoimmune disease or receiving systemic immunosuppression were excluded from the trial. Peripheral blood for TCR sequencing was collected from all dose cohorts at baseline, on cycle 4 day 1, and on cycle 7 day 1. The samples were taken from a phase I, first-in-human, multicenter, open-label dose-escalation trial of ivuxolimab. Adults with locally advanced or metastatic head and neck squamous cell, hepatocellular, melanoma or renal cell carcinoma were enrolled in the trial. Before TCR sequencing, CD4+ T cells and CD8+ T cells were sorted from peripheral blood as separate populations.

For sequencing of the TCRbeta CDR3 region, genomic DNA was extracted from the sorted cells. The immunoSEQ Assay was used for sequencing of TCRbeta CDR3 regions. TCRdb mirrors the immuneACCESS table, restricted to in-frame sequences. Some clones are absent from its copies; in checked studies, under half trace to an unresolved V gene, and the reason for the others is unknown. Within this sample are 40,000 to 55,000 clones, with roughly 90% of them counted one time only. Clones ranked in the top ten supply under 8.5% of the sample. The sequence joins TRBV7-3 to TRBJ2-6; confidence is insufficient to name the D gene. The sample was CD4+ or CD8+ T cells sorted from blood, taken in a trial of the OX40 agonist ivuxolimab. The clonotype was recovered from an adult with an advanced solid tumor such as melanoma, head and neck, liver or kidney cancer. The CDR3 sequence is CASSPLSGANVLTF. The nucleotide sequence reads TGTGCCAGCAGCCCTCTTTCTGGGGCCAACGTCCTGACTTTC.